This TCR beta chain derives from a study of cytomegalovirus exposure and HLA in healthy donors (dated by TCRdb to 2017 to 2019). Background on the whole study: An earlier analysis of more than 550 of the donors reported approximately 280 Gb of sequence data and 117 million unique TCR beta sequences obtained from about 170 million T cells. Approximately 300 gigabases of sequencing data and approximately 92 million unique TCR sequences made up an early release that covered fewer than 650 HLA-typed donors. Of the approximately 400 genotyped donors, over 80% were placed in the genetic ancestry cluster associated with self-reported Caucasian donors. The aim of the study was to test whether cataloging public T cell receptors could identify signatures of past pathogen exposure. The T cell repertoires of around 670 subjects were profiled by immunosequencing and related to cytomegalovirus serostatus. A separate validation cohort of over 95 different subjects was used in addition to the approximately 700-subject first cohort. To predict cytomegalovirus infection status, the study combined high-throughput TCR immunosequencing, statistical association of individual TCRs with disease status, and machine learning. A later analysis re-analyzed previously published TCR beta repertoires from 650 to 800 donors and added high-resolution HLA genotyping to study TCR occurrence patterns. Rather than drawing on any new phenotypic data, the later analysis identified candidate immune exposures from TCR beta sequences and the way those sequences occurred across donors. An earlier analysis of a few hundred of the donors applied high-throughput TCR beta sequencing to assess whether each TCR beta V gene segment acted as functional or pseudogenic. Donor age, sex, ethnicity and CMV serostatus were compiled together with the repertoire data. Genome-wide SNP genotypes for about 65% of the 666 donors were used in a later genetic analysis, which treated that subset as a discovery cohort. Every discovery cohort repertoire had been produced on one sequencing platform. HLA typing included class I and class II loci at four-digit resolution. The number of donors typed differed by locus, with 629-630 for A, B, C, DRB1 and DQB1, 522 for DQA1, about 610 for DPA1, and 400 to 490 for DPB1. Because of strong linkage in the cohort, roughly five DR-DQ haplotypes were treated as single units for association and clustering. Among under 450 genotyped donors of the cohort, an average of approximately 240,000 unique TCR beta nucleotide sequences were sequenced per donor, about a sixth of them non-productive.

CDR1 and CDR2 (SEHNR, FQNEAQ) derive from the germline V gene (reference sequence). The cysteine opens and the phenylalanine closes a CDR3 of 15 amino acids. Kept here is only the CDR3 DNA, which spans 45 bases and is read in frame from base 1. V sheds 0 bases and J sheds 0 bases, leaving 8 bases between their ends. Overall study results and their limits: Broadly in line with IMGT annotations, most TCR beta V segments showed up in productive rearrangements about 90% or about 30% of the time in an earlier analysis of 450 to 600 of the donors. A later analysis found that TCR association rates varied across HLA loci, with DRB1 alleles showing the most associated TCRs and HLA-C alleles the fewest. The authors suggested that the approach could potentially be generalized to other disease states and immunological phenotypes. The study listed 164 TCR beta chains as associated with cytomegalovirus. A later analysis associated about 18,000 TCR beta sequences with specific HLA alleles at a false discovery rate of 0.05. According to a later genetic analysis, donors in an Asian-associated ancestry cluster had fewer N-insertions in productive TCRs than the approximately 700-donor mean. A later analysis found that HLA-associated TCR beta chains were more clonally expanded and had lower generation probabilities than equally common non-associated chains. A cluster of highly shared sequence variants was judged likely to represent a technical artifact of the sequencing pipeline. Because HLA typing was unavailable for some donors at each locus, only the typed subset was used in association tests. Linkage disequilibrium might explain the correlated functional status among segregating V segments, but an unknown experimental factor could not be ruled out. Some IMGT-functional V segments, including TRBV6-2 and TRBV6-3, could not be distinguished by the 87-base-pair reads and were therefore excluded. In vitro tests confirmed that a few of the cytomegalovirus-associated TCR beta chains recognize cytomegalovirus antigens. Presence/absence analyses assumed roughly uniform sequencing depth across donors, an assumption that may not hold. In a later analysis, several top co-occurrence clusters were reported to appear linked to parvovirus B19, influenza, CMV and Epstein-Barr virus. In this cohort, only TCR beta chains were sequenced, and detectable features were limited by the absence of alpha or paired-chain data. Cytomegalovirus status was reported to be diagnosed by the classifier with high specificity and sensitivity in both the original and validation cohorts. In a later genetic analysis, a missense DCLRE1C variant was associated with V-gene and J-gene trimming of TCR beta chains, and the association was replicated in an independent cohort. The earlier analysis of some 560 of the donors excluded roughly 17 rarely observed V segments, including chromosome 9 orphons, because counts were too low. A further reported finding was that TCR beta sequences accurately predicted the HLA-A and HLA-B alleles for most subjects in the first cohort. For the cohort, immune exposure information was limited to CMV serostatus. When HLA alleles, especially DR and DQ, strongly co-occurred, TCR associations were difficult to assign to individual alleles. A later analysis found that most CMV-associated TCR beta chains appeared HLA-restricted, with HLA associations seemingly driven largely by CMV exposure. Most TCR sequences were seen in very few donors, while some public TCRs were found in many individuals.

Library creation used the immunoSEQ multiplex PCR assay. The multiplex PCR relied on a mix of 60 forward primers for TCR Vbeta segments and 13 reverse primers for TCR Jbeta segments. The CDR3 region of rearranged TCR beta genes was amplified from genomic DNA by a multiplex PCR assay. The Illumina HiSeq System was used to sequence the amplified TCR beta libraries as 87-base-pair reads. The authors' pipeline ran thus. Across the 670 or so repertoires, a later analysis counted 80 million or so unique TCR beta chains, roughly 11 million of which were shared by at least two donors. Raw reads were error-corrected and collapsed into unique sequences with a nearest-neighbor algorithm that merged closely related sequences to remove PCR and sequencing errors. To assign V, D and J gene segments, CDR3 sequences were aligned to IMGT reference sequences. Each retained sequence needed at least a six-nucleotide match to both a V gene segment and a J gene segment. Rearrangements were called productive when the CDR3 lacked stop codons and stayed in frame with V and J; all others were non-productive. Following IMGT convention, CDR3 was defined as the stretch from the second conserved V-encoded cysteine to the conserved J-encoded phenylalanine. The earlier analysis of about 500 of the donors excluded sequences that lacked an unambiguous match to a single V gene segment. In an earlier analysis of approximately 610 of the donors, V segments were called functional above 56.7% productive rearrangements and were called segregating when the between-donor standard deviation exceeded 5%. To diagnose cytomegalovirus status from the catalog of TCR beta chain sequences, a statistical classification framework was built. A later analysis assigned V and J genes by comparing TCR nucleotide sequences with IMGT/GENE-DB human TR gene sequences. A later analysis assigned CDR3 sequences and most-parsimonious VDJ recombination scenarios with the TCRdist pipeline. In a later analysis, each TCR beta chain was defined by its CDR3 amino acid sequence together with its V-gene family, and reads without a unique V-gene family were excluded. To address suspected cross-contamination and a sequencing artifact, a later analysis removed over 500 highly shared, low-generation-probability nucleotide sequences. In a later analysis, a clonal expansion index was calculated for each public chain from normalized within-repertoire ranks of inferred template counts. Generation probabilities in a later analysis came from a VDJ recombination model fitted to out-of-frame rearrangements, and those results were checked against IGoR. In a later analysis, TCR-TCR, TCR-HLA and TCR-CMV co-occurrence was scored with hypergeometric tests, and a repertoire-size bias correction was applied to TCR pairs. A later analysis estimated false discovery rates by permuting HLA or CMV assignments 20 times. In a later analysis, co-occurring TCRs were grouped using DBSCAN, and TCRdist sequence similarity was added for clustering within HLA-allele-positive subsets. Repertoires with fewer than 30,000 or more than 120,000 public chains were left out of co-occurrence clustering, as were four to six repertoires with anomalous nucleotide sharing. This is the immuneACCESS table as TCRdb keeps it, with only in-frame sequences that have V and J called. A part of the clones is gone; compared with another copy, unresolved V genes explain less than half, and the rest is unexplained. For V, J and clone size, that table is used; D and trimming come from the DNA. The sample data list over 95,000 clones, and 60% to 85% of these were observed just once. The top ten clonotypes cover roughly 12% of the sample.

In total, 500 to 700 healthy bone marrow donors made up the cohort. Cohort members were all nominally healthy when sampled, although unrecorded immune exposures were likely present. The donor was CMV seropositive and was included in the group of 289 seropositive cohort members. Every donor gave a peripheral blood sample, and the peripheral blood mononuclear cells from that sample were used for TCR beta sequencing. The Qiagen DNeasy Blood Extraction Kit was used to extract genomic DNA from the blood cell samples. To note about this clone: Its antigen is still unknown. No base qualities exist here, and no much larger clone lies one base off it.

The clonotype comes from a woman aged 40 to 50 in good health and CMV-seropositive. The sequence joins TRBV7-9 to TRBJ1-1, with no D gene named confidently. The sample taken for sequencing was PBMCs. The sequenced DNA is TGTGCCAGCAGCTTAGCGGTACACCTGAACACTGAAGCTTTCTTT. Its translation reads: CASSLAVHLNTEAFF.